What follows are 3 T cell receptor beta chains derived from one specimen sequenced in a study of T cell responses to AZD1222 COVID-19 vaccine. This table comes from immunoSEQ multiplex PCR, and its TCRdb copy is limited to in-frame clones, with some not included. The table records about 110,000 clones, 88% of them present only once. Source: peripheral blood, taken on day 0 of MenACWY control vaccination. These receptors originate from an adult in good health.

V is TRBV7-9 and J is TRBJ1-3; 7 bases map to TRBD1. V lost 5 bases and J lost 6; bases outside the gene matches: 10. The CDR3 is 15 amino acids. In germline, CDR1 is SEHNR, CDR2 FQNEAQ (reference sequence). The CDR3 region is CASSPRDSPVNTIYF. DNA of the CDR3: TGTGCCAGCAGCCCCCGGGACAGCCCCGTAAACACCATATATTTT. Complete variable domain (other parts from reference TRBV7-9 and TRBJ1-3): DTGVSQNPRHKITKRGQNVTFRCDPISEHNRLYWYRQTLGQGPEFLTYFQNEAQLEKSRLLSDRFSAERPKGSFSTLEIQRTEQGDSAMYLCASSPRDSPVNTIYFGEGSWLTVV.

This chain links TRBV7-9 with TRBJ2-3; 7 nucleotides match TRBD2. CDR1 is SEHNR, CDR2 FQNEAQ, per germline (reference sequence). The CDR3 runs to 15 residues. V gave up 8 bases and J gave up 2 bases; unmatched junction bases: 10. CDR3 coding DNA: TGTGCCAGCGGTGGTGGCGCGGGGGTCACAGATACGCAGTATTTT. Residues: CASGGGAGVTDTQYF.

The chain uses TRBV19 and TRBJ2-5; the D gene is possibly TRBD1 (5 bases). This CDR3 is built from 13 residues. Germline V gene sequence: CDR1 LNHDA, CDR2 SQIVND (reference sequence). V was pared by 5 bases and J by 1 base, with 8 bases between. This CDR3 is CASSQGGQETQYF. The DNA for the CDR3 is TGTGCCAGTAGTCAGGGCGGCCAAGAGACCCAGTACTTC.